This T cell receptor beta chain was retrieved from a study of metastatic and nonmetastatic thyroid tumors. As for the study in general: Blood and tumor or nodule tissue repertoires from malignant and benign thyroid patients were compared.

Comment on this clone: The antigen is unknown.

Not a single patient had been given any form of treatment at any point before undergoing thyroid surgery. With MiXCR, TCRdb called clones anew from the PCR reads. Here the sample spans over 20,000 clones, around a third being singletons. Whole-study findings and limits: As reported, TCR beta diversity in blood and tumor was significantly higher in malignant thyroid tumors than in benign nodules.

The V and J ends lost 7 bases and 0 bases, in that order; junction bases with no gene match: 20. Germline-derived CDR1 and CDR2 are KGHDR and SFDVKD. This CDR3 is 20 amino acids long. This clonotype was sampled from a female donor with papillary thyroid cancer or a benign thyroid nodule (not recorded which). Some clones in this sample may be carry-over from other donors' samples. This sequence joins TRBV24-1 and TRBJ1-3; 7 bases map to TRBD1. Sequencing used blood. Here the CDR3 DNA reads TGTGCCACCAGCAGTCGGACAGGCGCTGCTACCCTGTCCTCTGGAAACACCATATATTTT. It encodes CATSSRTGAATLSSGNTIYF.